A selection of T cell receptor beta chains follows, all from one sample in a study of blood T cells in healthy people across ages. Via MiXCR, TCRdb re-called the 5' RACE reads, giving one row per CDR3 protein. The sample holds 650,000 to 800,000 distinct CDR3 sequences, approximately 44% seen once. The sample consisted of blood. The source of these receptors is a man aged 55-75 years in good health. The CDR3 runs from the conserved cysteine through the conserved F or W. D genes are given only for firm matches. Size tells how often a clone was seen (once, few, many) or the class of an expanded clone, and some rows leave it out.

d_gene: -
j_gene: TRBJ2-1
v_gene: TRBV7-9
abundance: -
CDR3aa: CASSLGTGVNNEQFF
CDR3nt: TGTGCCAGCAGCTTAGGGACGGGGGTGAACAATGAGCAGTTCTTC

d_gene: TRBD1
j_gene: TRBJ2-7
v_gene: TRBV5-1
abundance: -
CDR3aa: CASRPGQGSEQYF
CDR3nt: TGCGCCAGCAGGCCGGGACAGGGCTCCGAGCAGTACTTC

d_gene: -
j_gene: TRBJ2-1
v_gene: TRBV2
abundance: few
CDR3aa: CATATGLSSYNEQFF
CDR3nt: TGTGCCACCGCGACAGGTCTTAGCTCCTACAATGAGCAGTTCTTC

d_gene: TRBD2
j_gene: TRBJ2-3
v_gene: TRBV20-1
abundance: few
CDR3aa: CSAIRAGGRTDTQYF
CDR3nt: TGCAGTGCGATCCGCGCGGGGGGTCGCACAGATACGCAGTATTTT

d_gene: -
j_gene: TRBJ2-5
v_gene: TRBV21-1
abundance: -
CDR3aa: CASSKGDRAQETQYF
CDR3nt: TGTGCCAGCAGCAAAGGTGACAGGGCCCAAGAGACCCAGTACTTC

d_gene: -
j_gene: TRBJ1-2
v_gene: TRBV4-3
abundance: few
CDR3aa: CASSQGLSNYGYTF
CDR3nt: TGCGCCAGCAGCCAGGGCCTTAGTAACTATGGCTACACCTTC

d_gene: -
j_gene: TRBJ2-7
v_gene: TRBV5-1
abundance: -
CDR3aa: CASSLSSPLYNEQYF
CDR3nt: TGCGCCAGCAGCTTGAGTAGCCCTCTGTACAATGAGCAGTACTTC

d_gene: -
j_gene: TRBJ2-4
v_gene: TRBV29-1
abundance: -
CDR3aa: CSALANAKNIQYF
CDR3nt: TGCAGCGCCTTAGCGAACGCCAAAAACATTCAGTACTTC

d_gene: TRBD2
j_gene: TRBJ2-5
v_gene: TRBV11-3
abundance: -
CDR3aa: CASSTGTSAETQYF
CDR3nt: TGTGCCAGCAGCACCGGGACTAGCGCGGAGACCCAGTACTTC

d_gene: TRBD1
j_gene: TRBJ2-7
v_gene: TRBV29-1
abundance: few
CDR3aa: CSCTWQGAGYEQYF
CDR3nt: TGCAGCTGCACATGGCAGGGGGCCGGGTACGAGCAGTACTTC

d_gene: -
j_gene: TRBJ2-7
v_gene: TRBV5-6
abundance: -
CDR3aa: CASSLKALKSSYEQYF
CDR3nt: TGTGCCAGCAGCTTGAAGGCCCTCAAGAGCTCCTACGAGCAGTACTTC

d_gene: TRBD1
j_gene: TRBJ2-2
v_gene: TRBV9
abundance: -
CDR3aa: CASSVRTGKTGELFF
CDR3nt: TGTGCCAGCAGCGTCCGGACAGGAAAAACCGGGGAGCTGTTTTTT

d_gene: -
j_gene: TRBJ2-3
v_gene: TRBV12-3/TRBV12-4
abundance: -
CDR3aa: CASSKSGIDTQYF
CDR3nt: TGTGCCAGCAGTAAGTCGGGGATAGATACGCAGTATTTT

d_gene: TRBD2
j_gene: TRBJ2-1
v_gene: TRBV7-2
abundance: -
CDR3aa: CASSLGPPGLASYNEQFF
CDR3nt: TGTGCCAGCAGCTTGGGGCCACCGGGACTAGCATCCTACAATGAGCAGTTCTTC

d_gene: -
j_gene: TRBJ1-2
v_gene: TRBV10-3
abundance: -
CDR3aa: CAISEGGGRNLDYTF
CDR3nt: TGTGCCATCAGTGAGGGAGGGGGACGCAACCTGGACTACACCTTC

d_gene: TRBD2
j_gene: TRBJ2-1
v_gene: TRBV20-1
abundance: -
CDR3aa: CSATVPLAGYNEQFF
CDR3nt: TGCAGTGCCACAGTACCACTAGCGGGGTACAATGAGCAGTTCTTC

d_gene: TRBD2
j_gene: TRBJ2-3
v_gene: TRBV4-3
abundance: many
CDR3aa: CASSQDTGRYAREAQYF
CDR3nt: TGCGCCAGCAGCCAAGATACTGGCCGGTACGCTCGGGAGGCGCAGTATTTT

d_gene: -
j_gene: TRBJ1-2
v_gene: TRBV7-8
abundance: few
CDR3aa: CASSPPGPPTNHGYTF
CDR3nt: TGTGCCAGCAGCCCCCCGGGACCCCCGACCAACCATGGCTACACCTTC

d_gene: TRBD1
j_gene: TRBJ2-6
v_gene: TRBV12-3/TRBV12-4
abundance: -
CDR3aa: CASSLAYTPGQGVPSGANVLTF
CDR3nt: TGTGCCAGCAGTTTAGCGTATACACCGGGACAGGGGGTCCCCTCTGGGGCCAACGTCCTGACTTTC

d_gene: -
j_gene: TRBJ1-4
v_gene: TRBV7-8
abundance: few
CDR3aa: CASSSLSGAEGEKLFF
CDR3nt: TGTGCCAGCAGCTCTCTTTCCGGGGCTGAGGGAGAAAAACTGTTTTTT

d_gene: TRBD1
j_gene: TRBJ1-2
v_gene: TRBV7-2
abundance: -
CDR3aa: CASSGHRDRGDNGYTF
CDR3nt: TGTGCCAGCAGCGGGCACCGGGACAGGGGAGACAATGGCTACACCTTC

d_gene: -
j_gene: TRBJ2-1
v_gene: TRBV10-1
abundance: -
CDR3aa: CASRDSAVSYNEQFF
CDR3nt: TGCGCCAGCAGGGATTCAGCAGTGTCCTACAATGAGCAGTTCTTC